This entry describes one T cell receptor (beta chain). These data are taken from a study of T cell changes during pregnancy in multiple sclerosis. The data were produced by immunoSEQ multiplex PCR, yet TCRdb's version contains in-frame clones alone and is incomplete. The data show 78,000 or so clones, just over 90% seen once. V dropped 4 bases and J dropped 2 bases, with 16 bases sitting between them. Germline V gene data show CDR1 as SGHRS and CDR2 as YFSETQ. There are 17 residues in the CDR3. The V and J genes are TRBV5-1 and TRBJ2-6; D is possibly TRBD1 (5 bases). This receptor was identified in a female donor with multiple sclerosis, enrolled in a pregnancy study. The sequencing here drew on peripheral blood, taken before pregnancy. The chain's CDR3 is CASSPDFQGTGANVLTF. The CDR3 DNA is TGCGCCAGCAGCCCGGATTTCCAGGGTACTGGGGCCAACGTCCTGACTTTC.